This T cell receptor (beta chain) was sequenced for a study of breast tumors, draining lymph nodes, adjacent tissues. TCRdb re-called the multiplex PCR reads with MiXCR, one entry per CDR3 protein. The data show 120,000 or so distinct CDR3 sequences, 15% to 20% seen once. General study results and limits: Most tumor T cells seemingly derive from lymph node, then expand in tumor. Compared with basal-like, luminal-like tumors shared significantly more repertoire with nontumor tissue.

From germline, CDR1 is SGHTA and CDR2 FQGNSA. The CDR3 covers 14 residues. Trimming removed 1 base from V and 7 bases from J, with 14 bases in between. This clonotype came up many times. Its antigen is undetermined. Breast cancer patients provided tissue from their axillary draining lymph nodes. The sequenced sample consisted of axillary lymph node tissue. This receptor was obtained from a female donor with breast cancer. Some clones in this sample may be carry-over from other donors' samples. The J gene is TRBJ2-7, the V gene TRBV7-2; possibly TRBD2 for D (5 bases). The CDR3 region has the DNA TGTGCCAGCAGCTTAGTGGCGGGTACGGGTGAGCAGTACTTC. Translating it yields CASSLVAGTGEQYF.